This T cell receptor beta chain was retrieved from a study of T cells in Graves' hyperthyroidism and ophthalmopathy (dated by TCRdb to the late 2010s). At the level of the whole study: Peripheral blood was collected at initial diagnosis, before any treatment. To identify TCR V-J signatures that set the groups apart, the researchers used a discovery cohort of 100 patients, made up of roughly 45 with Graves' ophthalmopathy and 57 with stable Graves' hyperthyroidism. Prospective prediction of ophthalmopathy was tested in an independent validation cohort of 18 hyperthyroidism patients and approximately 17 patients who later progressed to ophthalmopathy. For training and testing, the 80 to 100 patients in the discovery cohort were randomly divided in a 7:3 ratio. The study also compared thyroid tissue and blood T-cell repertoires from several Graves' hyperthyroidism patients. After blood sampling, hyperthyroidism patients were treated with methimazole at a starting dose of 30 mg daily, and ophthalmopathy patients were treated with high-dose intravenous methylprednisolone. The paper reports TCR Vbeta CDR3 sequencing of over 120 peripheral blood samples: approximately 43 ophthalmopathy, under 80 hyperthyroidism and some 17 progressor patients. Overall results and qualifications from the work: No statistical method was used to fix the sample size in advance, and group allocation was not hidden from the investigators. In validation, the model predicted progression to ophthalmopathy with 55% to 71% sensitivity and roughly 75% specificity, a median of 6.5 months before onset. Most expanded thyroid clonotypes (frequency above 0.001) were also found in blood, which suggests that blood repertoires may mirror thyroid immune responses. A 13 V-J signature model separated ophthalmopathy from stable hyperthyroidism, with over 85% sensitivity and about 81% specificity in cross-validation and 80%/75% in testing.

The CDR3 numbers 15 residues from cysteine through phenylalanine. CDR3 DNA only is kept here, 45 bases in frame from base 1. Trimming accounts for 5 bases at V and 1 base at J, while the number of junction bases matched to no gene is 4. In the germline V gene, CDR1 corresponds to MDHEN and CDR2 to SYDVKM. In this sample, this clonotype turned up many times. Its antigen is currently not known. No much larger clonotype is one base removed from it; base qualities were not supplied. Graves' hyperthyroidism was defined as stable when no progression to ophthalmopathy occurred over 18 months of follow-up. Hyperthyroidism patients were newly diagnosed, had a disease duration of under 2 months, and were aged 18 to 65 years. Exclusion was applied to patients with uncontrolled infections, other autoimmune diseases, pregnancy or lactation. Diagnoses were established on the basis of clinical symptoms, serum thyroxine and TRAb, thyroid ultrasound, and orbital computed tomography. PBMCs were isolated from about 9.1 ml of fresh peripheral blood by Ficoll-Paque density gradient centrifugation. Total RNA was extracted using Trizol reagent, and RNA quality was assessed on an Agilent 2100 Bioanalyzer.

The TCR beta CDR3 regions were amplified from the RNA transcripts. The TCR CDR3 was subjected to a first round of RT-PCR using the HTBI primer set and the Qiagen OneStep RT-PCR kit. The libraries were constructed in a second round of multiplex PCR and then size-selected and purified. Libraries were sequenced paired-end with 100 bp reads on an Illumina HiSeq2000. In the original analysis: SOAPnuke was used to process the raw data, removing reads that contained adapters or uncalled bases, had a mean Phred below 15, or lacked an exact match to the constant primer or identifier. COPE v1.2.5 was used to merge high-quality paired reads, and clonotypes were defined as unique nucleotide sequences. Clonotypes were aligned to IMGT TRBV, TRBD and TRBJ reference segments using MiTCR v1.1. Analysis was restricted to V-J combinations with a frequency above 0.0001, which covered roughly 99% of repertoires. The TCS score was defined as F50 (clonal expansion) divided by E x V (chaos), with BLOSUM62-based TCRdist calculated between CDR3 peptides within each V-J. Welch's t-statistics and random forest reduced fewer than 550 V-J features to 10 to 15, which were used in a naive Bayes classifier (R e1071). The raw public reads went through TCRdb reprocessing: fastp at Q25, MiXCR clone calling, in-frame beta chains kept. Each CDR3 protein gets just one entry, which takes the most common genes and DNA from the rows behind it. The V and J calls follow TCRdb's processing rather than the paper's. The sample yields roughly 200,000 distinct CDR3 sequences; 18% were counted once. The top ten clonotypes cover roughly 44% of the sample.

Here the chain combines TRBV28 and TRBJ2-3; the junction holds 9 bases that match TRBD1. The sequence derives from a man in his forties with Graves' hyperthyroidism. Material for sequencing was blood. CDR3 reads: CASSPWDRGTDTQYF. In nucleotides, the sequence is TGTGCCAGCAGTCCATGGGACAGGGGCACAGATACGCAGTATTTT.